These T cell receptor beta chains were read from a single sample in a study of vaccination effects on CD4 cells after COVID-19. Produced via immunoSEQ multiplex PCR; TCRdb's table is partial and in-frame only. The table lists 50,000 to 65,000 clones, approximately 75% of them singletons. The antigens of these receptors remain unknown. This specimen consisted of CD4+ T cells from PBMCs cultured with HCoV-OC43 spike peptides, obtained before COVID-19 vaccination. The receptors derive from a human donor who received a COVID-19 vaccine. Each CDR3 is given with its conserved first and last residue. A row's size may be missing; if present it is once, few, many or a size class.

clone_size: -
v_call: TRBV5-4
j_call: TRBJ1-2
cdr3_aa: CASSWSRDSYGYTF

clone_size: -
v_call: TRBV6-5
j_call: TRBJ1-1
cdr3_aa: CASSIGQGGVAFF

clone_size: -
v_call: TRBV5-1
j_call: TRBJ2-3
cdr3_aa: CASSLGGADTQYF

clone_size: -
v_call: TRBV4-3
j_call: TRBJ1-1
cdr3_aa: CASSQPLFERQPRRAFF

clone_size: -
v_call: TRBV5-1
j_call: TRBJ2-1
cdr3_aa: CASSLQGTYNEQFF

clone_size: -
v_call: TRBV18
j_call: TRBJ1-1
cdr3_aa: CASSHLESEAFF

clone_size: -
v_call: TRBV28
j_call: TRBJ1-5
cdr3_aa: CASSLLSRGGNQPQHF

clone_size: -
v_call: TRBV7-3
j_call: TRBJ2-3
cdr3_aa: CASRLSSTDTQYF

clone_size: -
v_call: TRBV9
j_call: TRBJ2-1
cdr3_aa: CASSVLQGLYNEQFF

clone_size: -
v_call: TRBV18
j_call: TRBJ2-4
cdr3_aa: CASSPEGNIQYF

clone_size: once
v_call: TRBV6-2/TRBV6-3
j_call: TRBJ1-1
cdr3_aa: CASSRPGAATNTEAFF

clone_size: -
v_call: TRBV10-3
j_call: TRBJ1-4
cdr3_aa: CAIRPGQGGEKLFF

clone_size: -
v_call: TRBV12-3/TRBV12-4
j_call: TRBJ1-2
cdr3_aa: CASSLADSYGYTF

clone_size: few
v_call: TRBV7-7
j_call: TRBJ1-1
cdr3_aa: CAGRGAAFF

clone_size: -
v_call: TRBV5-1
j_call: TRBJ1-2
cdr3_aa: CASSPYRGPGGYTF

clone_size: -
v_call: TRBV28
j_call: TRBJ1-2
cdr3_aa: CASSFLQGDYGYTF

clone_size: -
v_call: TRBV18
j_call: TRBJ1-1
cdr3_aa: CASSPPKGMGTEAFF

clone_size: -
v_call: TRBV7-8
j_call: TRBJ2-3
cdr3_aa: CASSLVAREDTQYF

clone_size: once
v_call: TRBV24-1
j_call: TRBJ2-5
cdr3_aa: CATSESVAGRVTQYF

clone_size: -
v_call: TRBV6-5
j_call: TRBJ2-1
cdr3_aa: CASSLLGGRGEQFF

clone_size: -
v_call: TRBV5-8
j_call: TRBJ1-5
cdr3_aa: CASSRRDGNQPQHF

clone_size: -
v_call: TRBV7-3
j_call: TRBJ2-1
cdr3_aa: CASSFDRDAGANEQFF

clone_size: -
v_call: TRBV6-6
j_call: TRBJ2-3
cdr3_aa: CASSYGEGDTQYF

clone_size: -
v_call: TRBV5-1
j_call: TRBJ2-4
cdr3_aa: CASSARGLFDTGNIQYF

clone_size: few
v_call: TRBV6-5
j_call: TRBJ1-5
cdr3_aa: CASSLKGQPQHF

clone_size: -
v_call: TRBV9
j_call: TRBJ2-5
cdr3_aa: CASSVEGGRETQYF

clone_size: few
v_call: TRBV4-1
j_call: TRBJ1-2
cdr3_aa: CASSQATGLNYGYTF

clone_size: -
v_call: TRBV3-1/TRBV3-2
j_call: TRBJ1-1
cdr3_aa: CASSQEGWNTEAFF

clone_size: -
v_call: TRBV6-6
j_call: TRBJ2-3
cdr3_aa: CASSQTSGAGDTQYF

clone_size: -
v_call: TRBV2
j_call: TRBJ2-5
cdr3_aa: CASSVRTVQETQYF

clone_size: -
v_call: TRBV5-1
j_call: TRBJ2-2
cdr3_aa: CASSLPPRGSGELFF

clone_size: -
v_call: TRBV19
j_call: TRBJ2-6
cdr3_aa: CASSADRTNSGANVLTF

clone_size: once
v_call: TRBV27
j_call: TRBJ2-3
cdr3_aa: CASSFATSADTQYF

clone_size: -
v_call: TRBV6-5
j_call: TRBJ1-2
cdr3_aa: CASSGQLQNYGYTF

clone_size: -
v_call: TRBV6-1
j_call: TRBJ2-2
cdr3_aa: CASSDPGGLVGGELFF

clone_size: -
v_call: TRBV4-2
j_call: TRBJ2-5
cdr3_aa: CASSQDRGARDETQYF

clone_size: -
v_call: TRBV5-1
j_call: TRBJ2-3
cdr3_aa: CASSSSTGSDTQYF

clone_size: -
v_call: TRBV30
j_call: TRBJ2-3
cdr3_aa: CAWSVRRTGGTDTQYF

clone_size: -
v_call: TRBV5-1
j_call: TRBJ2-1
cdr3_aa: CASSLLTSGGLDEQFF

clone_size: -
v_call: TRBV18
j_call: TRBJ1-2
cdr3_aa: CASSPSGTAYGYTF

clone_size: -
v_call: TRBV9
j_call: TRBJ1-1
cdr3_aa: CASSTTMNTEAFF

clone_size: -
v_call: TRBV7-9
j_call: TRBJ1-6
cdr3_aa: CASRLTGEFSPLHF

clone_size: few
v_call: TRBV2
j_call: TRBJ1-1
cdr3_aa: CASSDRENTEAFF

clone_size: -
v_call: TRBV28
j_call: TRBJ1-2
cdr3_aa: CASSLRHRDRDYGYTF

clone_size: -
v_call: TRBV20-1
j_call: TRBJ1-2
cdr3_aa: CSASRGQGYGYTF

clone_size: -
v_call: TRBV3-1/TRBV3-2
j_call: TRBJ2-2
cdr3_aa: CASSQERKANTGELFF